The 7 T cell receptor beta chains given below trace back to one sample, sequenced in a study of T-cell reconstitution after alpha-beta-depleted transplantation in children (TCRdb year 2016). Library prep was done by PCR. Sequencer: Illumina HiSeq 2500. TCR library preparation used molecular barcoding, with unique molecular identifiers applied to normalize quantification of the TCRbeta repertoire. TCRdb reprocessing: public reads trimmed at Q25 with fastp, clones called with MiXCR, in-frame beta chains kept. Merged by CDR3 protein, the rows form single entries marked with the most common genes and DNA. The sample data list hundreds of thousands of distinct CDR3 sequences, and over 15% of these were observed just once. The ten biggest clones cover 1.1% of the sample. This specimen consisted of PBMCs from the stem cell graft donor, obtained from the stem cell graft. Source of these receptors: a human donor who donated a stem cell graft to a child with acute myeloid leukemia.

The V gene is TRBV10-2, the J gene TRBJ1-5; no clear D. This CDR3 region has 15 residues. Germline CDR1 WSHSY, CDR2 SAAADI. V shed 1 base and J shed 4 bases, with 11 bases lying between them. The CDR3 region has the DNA TGCGCCAGCAGTGAGTTGGCAGCCAGAAATCAGCCCCAGCATTTT. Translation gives CASSELAARNQPQHF.

CDR3 coding DNA: TGTGCCAGCAGACAAGAGATGAAAAACTATGGCTACACCTTC. This encodes CASRQEMKNYGYTF. The rearrangement joins TRBV6-1 to TRBJ1-2; D remains ambiguous. The CDR3 totals 14 residues. The germline CDR1 and CDR2 sequences are MNHNS and SASEGT. V was shortened by 6 bases and J by 2 bases, with 13 bases between the two germline ends.

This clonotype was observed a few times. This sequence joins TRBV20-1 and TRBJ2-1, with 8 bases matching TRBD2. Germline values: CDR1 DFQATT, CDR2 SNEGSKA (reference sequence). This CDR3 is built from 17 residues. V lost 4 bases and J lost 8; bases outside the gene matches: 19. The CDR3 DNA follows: TGCAGTGCTAACGTCAACAGAGGTCGGGGGGGCCCCGATGAGCAGTTCTTC. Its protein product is CSANVNRGRGGPDEQFF.

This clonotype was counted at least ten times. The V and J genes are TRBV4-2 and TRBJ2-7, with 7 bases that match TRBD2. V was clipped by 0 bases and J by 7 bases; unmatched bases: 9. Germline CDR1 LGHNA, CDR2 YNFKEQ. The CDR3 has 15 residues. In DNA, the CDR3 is TGTGCCAGCAGCCAAGATTCTGGACTAGGAAGTGAGCAGTACGTC. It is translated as CASSQDSGLGSEQYV.

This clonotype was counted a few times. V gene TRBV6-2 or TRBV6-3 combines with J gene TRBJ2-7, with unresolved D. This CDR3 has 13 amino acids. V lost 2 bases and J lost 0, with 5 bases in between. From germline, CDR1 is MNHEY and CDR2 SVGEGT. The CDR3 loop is CASSYLLSYEQYV. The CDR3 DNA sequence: TGTGCCAGCAGTTACCTCCTCTCCTACGAGCAGTACGTC.

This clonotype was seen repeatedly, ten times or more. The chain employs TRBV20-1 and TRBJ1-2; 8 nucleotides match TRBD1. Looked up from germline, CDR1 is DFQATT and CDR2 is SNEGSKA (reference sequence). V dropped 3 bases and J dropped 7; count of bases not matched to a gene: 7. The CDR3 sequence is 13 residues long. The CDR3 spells CSARGQEAGGYTF. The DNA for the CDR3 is TGCAGTGCTAGGGGACAGGAGGCAGGTGGCTACACCTTC.

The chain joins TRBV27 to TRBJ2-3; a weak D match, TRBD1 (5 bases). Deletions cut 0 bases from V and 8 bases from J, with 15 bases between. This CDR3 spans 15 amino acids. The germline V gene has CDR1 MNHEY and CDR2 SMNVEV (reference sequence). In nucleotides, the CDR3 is TGTGCCAGCAGTTTATCGCCAGGGTTTACTGGTACGCAGTATTTT. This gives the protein CASSLSPGFTGTQYF.